This T cell receptor beta chain was profiled in a study of blood T cell repertoires in COVID-19. Across the whole study: Whether acute or convalescent, the COVID-19 samples came from the United States, Italy and Spain. In each case, the material was cDNA or gDNA derived from T cells, B-cell-depleted T cells, or PBMCs.

CDR1 is MNHEY and CDR2 is SVGEGT in the germline V gene. The CDR3 contains 15 residues. The ends lost 4 bases at V and 1 base at J; junction bases unmatched: 4. As processed by the authors: Researchers report that nucleated cell counts were estimated from reference gene primer amplification. Clones were read by immunoSEQ multiplex PCR, and TCRdb kept only the in-frame ones, dropping some. V and J calls plus clone size are reproduced from that table; the DNA served to infer D and trimming. The sample contains approximately 270,000 clones, roughly 88% of which appear only once. The specimen was peripheral blood. The TCR originated in a man older than 75 with acute or convalescent COVID-19. The chain has TRBV6-2 or TRBV6-3 and TRBJ2-1; 7 nucleotides agree with TRBD1. The CDR3 DNA follows: TGTGCCAGCAGTTTTACGACAGGGTCCTACAATGAGCAGTTCTTC. Its translation: CASSFTTGSYNEQFF.